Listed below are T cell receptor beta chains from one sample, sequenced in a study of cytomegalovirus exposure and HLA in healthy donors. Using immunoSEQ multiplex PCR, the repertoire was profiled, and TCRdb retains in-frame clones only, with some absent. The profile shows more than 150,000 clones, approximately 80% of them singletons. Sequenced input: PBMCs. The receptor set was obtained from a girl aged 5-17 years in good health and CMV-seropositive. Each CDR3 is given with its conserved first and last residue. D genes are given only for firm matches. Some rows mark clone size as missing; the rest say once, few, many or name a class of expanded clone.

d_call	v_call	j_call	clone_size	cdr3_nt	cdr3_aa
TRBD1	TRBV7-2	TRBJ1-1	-	TGTGCCAGCAGCCCACAGGGACAGCTGAACACTGAAGCTTTCTTT	CASSPQGQLNTEAFF
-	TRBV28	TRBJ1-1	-	TGTGCCAGCATTTCCTCCCTGAACACTGAAGCTTTCTTT	CASISSLNTEAFF
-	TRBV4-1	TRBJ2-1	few	TGCGCCAGCAGCCTAAGGGGATCCTACAATGAGCAGTTCTTC	CASSLRGSYNEQFF
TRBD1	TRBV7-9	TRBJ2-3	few	TGTGCCAGCAGCTTAGTTTACAGGGGCGAGGATACGCAGTATTTT	CASSLVYRGEDTQYF
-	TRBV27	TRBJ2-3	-	TGTGCCAGCAGTTTTACTAGGGTGAACACAGATACGCAGTATTTT	CASSFTRVNTDTQYF
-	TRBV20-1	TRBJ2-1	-	TGCAGTGCCCTGAGCGAGAATGAGCAGTTCTTC	CSALSENEQFF
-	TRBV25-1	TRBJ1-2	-	TGTGCCAGCAGTGGGACCCGGGGGGGGTTTTACTCTGGCTACACCTTC	CASSGTRGGFYSGYTF
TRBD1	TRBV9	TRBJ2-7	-	TGTGCCAGCAGCGTAGCAGCAGGGGGCTACGAGCAGTACTTC	CASSVAAGGYEQYF
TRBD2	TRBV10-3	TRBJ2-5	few	TGTGCCATCAGTGAGTGGCTAGCGGAAGAGACCCAGTACTTC	CAISEWLAEETQYF
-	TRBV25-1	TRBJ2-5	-	TGTGCCAGCAGTGAAACAGGGCGGGAGACCCAGTACTTC	CASSETGRETQYF
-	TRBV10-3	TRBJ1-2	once	TGTGCCATCAGTGGGGGGCCAGGGCCAGCTAACTATGGCTACACCTTC	CAISGGPGPANYGYTF